The 10 T cell receptor beta chains reported below all come from one sample, sequenced in a study of OX40 agonist ivuxolimab in advanced cancers. Measured with immunoSEQ multiplex PCR; TCRdb has only the in-frame clones, and not every one. The table shows more than 60,000 clones, with more than 85% occurring only once. The source material was CD4+ or CD8+ T cells sorted from blood, sampled in a trial of the OX40 agonist ivuxolimab. The receptors shown here come from an adult with an advanced solid tumor such as melanoma, head and neck, liver or kidney cancer.

CDR3 protein: CASSPSTGISNYGYTF. Here the CDR3 DNA reads TGTGCCAGCAGTCCGTCGACAGGGATCTCTAACTATGGCTACACCTTC. This chain joins TRBV6-6 and TRBJ1-2, with 7 nucleotides matching TRBD1. The V gene end was trimmed by 5 bases and the J gene end by 0 bases; junction bases not matched to a gene: 9. This CDR3 comprises 16 residues. Germline V gene lookup returns CDR1 MNHNY and CDR2 SVGAGI (reference sequence).

The rearrangement joins TRBV5-4 to TRBJ1-2; no clear D. The CDR3 runs 14 residues. The ends were cut back, 4 bases at V and 3 bases at J, with 13 bases in the middle. Germline values: CDR1 SGHNT, CDR2 YYREEE (reference sequence). CDR3 nucleotide sequence: TGTGCCAGCAGCCAAGACTCGCAGTACTATGGCTACACCTTC. Encoded protein: CASSQDSQYYGYTF.

The CDR3 coding sequence is TGTGCCAGCACTCGGGAGGTGAATCAGCCCCAGCATTTT. This translates into CASTREVNQPQHF. The gene calls are TRBV6-1 and TRBJ1-5; D unresolved. The V end lost 7 bases, the J end lost 4 bases, and 11 bases lay between the germline ends. Germline lookup yields CDR1 MNHNS and CDR2 SASEGT. The CDR3 runs 13 residues.

This clone was found a few times. V gene TRBV28 combines with J gene TRBJ1-5; D gene uncertain. From germline, CDR1 is MDHEN and CDR2 SYDVKM. Trimming stripped 3 bases from V and 3 bases from J, with 9 bases between. This CDR3 comprises 14 residues. CDR3 sequence reads: CASSFQAANQPQHF. The CDR3 nucleotides are TGTGCCAGCAGTTTTCAGGCGGCCAATCAGCCCCAGCATTTT.

This clone was detected once. The chain combines TRBV19 with TRBJ1-2, with TRBD1 identical over 8 bases. Germline-derived CDR1 and CDR2 are LNHDA and SQIVND (reference sequence). The CDR3 loop spans 14 amino acids. V was clipped by 5 bases and J by 4 bases; unmatched bases: 6. CDR3: CASSLTGGPYGYTF. The CDR3 nucleotides read TGTGCCAGTAGTTTAACAGGGGGTCCCTATGGCTACACCTTC.

V usage is TRBV7-9 and J usage is TRBJ2-2; D is perhaps TRBD2 (7 bases). The germline V gene has CDR1 SEHNR and CDR2 FQNEAQ (reference sequence). Deletions cut 10 bases from V and 4 bases from J, with 28 bases between. This CDR3 is built from 18 residues. This CDR3 reads CATDEGGSSNWFTGELFF. The CDR3 nucleotides are TGTGCCACCGATGAGGGGGGGTCTAGTAATTGGTTCACCGGGGAGCTGTTTTTT.

V gene TRBV2 combines with J gene TRBJ2-2; unclear D gene. Trimming took off 5 bases at V and 7 bases at J, with 5 bases between the two ends. The CDR3 runs to 11 residues. Per the germline V gene, CDR1 is SNHLY and CDR2 is FYNNEI. The CDR3 spells CASSISGELFF. The CDR3 coding sequence is TGTGCCAGCAGTATAAGCGGGGAGCTGTTTTTT. Combining the CDR3 with reference TRBV2 and TRBJ2-2 gives the whole variable domain EPEVTQTPSHQVTQMGQEVILRCVPISNHLYFYWYRQILGQKVEFLVSFYNNEISEKSEIFDDQFSVERPDGSNFTLKIRSTKLEDSAMYFCASSISGELFFGEGSRLTVL.

The sample holds one count of this clone. The genes are TRBV5-1 and TRBJ2-3; D unresolved. The V and J ends lost 1 base and 0 bases respectively, with 6 bases between them. This CDR3 comprises 14 residues. The V gene's germline CDR1 is SGHRS and CDR2 YFSETQ. The DNA of the CDR3 is TGCGCCAGCAGCTTGTACTCTAGCACAGATACGCAGTATTTT. Its protein product is CASSLYSSTDTQYF.

This clone was seen a handful of times. The rearrangement uses TRBV2 and TRBJ2-7; D possibly corresponds to TRBD2 (6 bases). The V and J ends lost 3 bases and 7 bases respectively, with 13 bases between them. The length of the CDR3 is 13 residues. Germline lookup yields CDR1 SNHLY and CDR2 FYNNEI. The CDR3 DNA reads TGTGCCAGCAGTGATTTGATCGGGGGAGAGCAGTACTTC. This translates into CASSDLIGGEQYF.

This chain links TRBV29-1 with TRBJ1-1, with 9 bases lining up with TRBD1. The CDR3 has 13 residues. Germline loops: CDR1 SQVTM, CDR2 ANQGSEA. V shed 4 bases, J shed 5 bases, and the junction held 5 bases outside the gene matches. CDR3 DNA: TGCAGCGTTGGGGGGGGGACAGGGACTGAAGCTTTCTTT. Translating gives CSVGGGTGTEAFF. Supplemented by reference TRBV29-1 and TRBJ1-1, the full variable domain reads SAVISQKPSRDICQRGTSLTIQCQVDSQVTMMFWYRQQPGQSLTLIATANQGSEATYESGFVIDKFPISRPNLTFSTLTVSNMSPEDSSIYLCSVGGGTGTEAFFGQGTRLTVV.